The present TCR beta chain was sequenced within a study of T cell responses to AZD1222 COVID-19 vaccine. The germline V gene encodes CDR1 SGHAT and CDR2 FQNNGV. The CDR3 consists of 16 residues. After removal of 1 base from V and 6 bases from J, the junction contained 7 bases not matched to a gene. Generated by immunoSEQ multiplex PCR, the TCRdb table keeps only in-frame clones and is missing some. Here the sample spans approximately 130,000 clones, around nine tenths being singletons. As regards this clone: The antigen remains undetermined.

The study's findings and limits: Just a handful of AZD1222 recipients tested seropositive at baseline. Epitopes outside B.1.351 and B.1.1.7 mutated regions reportedly drew nearly half of spike TCRs. A rise in Spike-specific TCR breadth and depth followed two AZD1222 doses. Females outnumbered males among donors, who were mostly white British; clonal diversity was possibly underestimated.

The chain has TRBV11-2 and TRBJ1-4; 8 bases are a match to TRBD1. This clonotype was obtained from an adult who received the AZD1222 COVID-19 vaccine. Material: peripheral blood, obtained 28 days after the second AZD1222 dose. The DNA of the CDR3 is TGTGCCAGCAGCTTAGCCACCGGGACAGGAGATGAAAAACTGTTTTTT. Protein sequence: CASSLATGTGDEKLFF.